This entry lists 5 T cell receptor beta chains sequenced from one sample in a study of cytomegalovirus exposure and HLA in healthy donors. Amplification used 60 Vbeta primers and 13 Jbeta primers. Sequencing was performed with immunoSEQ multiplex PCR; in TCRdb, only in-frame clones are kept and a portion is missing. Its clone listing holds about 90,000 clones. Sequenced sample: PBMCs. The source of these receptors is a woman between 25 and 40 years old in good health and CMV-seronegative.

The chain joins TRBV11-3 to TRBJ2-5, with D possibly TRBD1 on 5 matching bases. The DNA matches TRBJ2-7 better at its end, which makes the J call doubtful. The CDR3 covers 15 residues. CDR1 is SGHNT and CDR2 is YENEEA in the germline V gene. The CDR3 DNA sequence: TGTGCCAGCAGCTTAGATCCAGGGCTCCACTACGAGCAGTACTTC. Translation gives CASSLDPGLHYEQYF.

Here the CDR3 DNA reads TGTGCCAGCAGGCCCGGGGGGTCTGGGGAGCAGTACTTC. As protein: CASRPGGSGEQYF. The chain carries TRBV7-9 and TRBJ2-7; 7 positions agree with TRBD2. The CDR3 is 13 amino acids. From germline, CDR1 is SEHNR and CDR2 FQNEAQ (reference sequence). The J segment lost 7 bases and the V segment lost 6 bases, leaving 9 bases of the junction unmatched. The full variable domain, completed using reference TRBV7-9 and TRBJ2-7, is DTGVSQNPRHKITKRGQNVTFRCDPISEHNRLYWYRQTLGQGPEFLTYFQNEAQLEKSRLLSDRFSAERPKGSFSTLEIQRTEQGDSAMYLCASRPGGSGEQYFGPGTRLTVT.

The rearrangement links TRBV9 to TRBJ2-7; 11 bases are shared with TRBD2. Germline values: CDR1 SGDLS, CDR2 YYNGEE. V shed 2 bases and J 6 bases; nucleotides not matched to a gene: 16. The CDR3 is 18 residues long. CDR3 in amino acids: CASSVGSGTSGPPLEQYF. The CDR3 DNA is TGTGCCAGCAGCGTGGGTTCCGGGACTAGCGGCCCCCCTCTCGAGCAGTACTTC.

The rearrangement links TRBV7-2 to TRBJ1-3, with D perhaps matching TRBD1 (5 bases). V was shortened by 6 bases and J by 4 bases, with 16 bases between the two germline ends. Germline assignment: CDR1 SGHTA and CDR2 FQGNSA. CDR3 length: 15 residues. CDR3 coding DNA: TGTGCCAGCAGTCCCGCCGGGCAGGGAGGAAACACCATATATTTT. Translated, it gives CASSPAGQGGNTIYF.

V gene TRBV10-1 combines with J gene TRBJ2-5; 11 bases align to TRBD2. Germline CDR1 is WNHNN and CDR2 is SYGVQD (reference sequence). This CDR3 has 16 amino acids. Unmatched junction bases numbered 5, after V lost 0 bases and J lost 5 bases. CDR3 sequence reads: CASSESIAGGPETQYF. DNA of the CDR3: TGCGCCAGCAGTGAGTCGATAGCGGGAGGGCCGGAGACCCAGTACTTC.